Following are 19 T cell receptor beta chains from one sample sequenced in a study of radiation and T cells in renal cell carcinoma (dated by TCRdb to 2020 to 2021). Library preparation employed the immunoSEQ multiplex PCR assay. What TCRdb holds here is the immuneACCESS table cut down to in-frame rearrangements. Part of the clones is not present; checked against another copy, under half of the missing clones reflect an unresolved V gene, and the others are unexplained. This sample lists some 44,000 clones; 80% to 85% were detected once. The top ten constitute 25% to 30% of the sample. The time point label for this specimen denotes: blood 4 weeks post-SBRT, at nephrectomy. This specimen's treatment or condition label, interpreted: 15 Gy SBRT to primary tumor, nephrectomy 4 weeks later. The input for sequencing was blood, taken from a patient whose treatment included radiotherapy and nephrectomy. The receptor set was obtained from a woman in her sixties or seventies with renal cell carcinoma.

The genes are TRBV4-3 and TRBJ2-3; the D gene is possibly TRBD2 (5 bases). CDR1 is LGHNA and CDR2 is YSLEER in the germline V gene. The CDR3 has 17 amino acids. The ends were cut back, 0 bases at V and 0 bases at J, with 13 bases in the middle. CDR3 region: CASSQDGIAYSTDTQYF. The CDR3 DNA follows: TGCGCCAGCAGCCAAGATGGGATAGCGTATAGCACAGATACGCAGTATTTT.

The V gene is TRBV9, the J gene TRBJ1-4; D not certain. V was cut by 5 bases and J by 3 bases, with 2 bases left in between. The CDR3 loop spans 11 amino acids. Germline values: CDR1 SGDLS, CDR2 YYNGEE. CDR3 in amino acids: CASSPNEKLFF. The CDR3 DNA reads as TGTGCCAGCAGTCCTAATGAAAAACTGTTTTTT.

This chain connects TRBV5-4 to TRBJ2-7, with a possible D match to TRBD1 (5 bases). The V and J ends lost 4 bases and 3 bases respectively, with 11 bases between them. The CDR3 totals 13 residues. Looked up from germline, CDR1 is SGHNT and CDR2 is YYREEE (reference sequence). CDR3: CASSRFQGYEQYF. The CDR3 bases are TGTGCCAGCAGCCGGTTCCAGGGCTACGAGCAGTACTTC.

The genes are TRBV2 and TRBJ2-7, with 12 nucleotides matching TRBD2. The CDR3 totals 14 residues. The V gene's germline CDR1 is SNHLY and CDR2 FYNNEI. V was clipped by 1 base and J by 8 bases; unmatched bases: 3. CDR3 sequence (DNA): TGTGCCAGCAGTGAAGACCTAGCGGGAGGGAAGCAGTACTTC. Translated, it gives CASSEDLAGGKQYF.

This chain connects TRBV9 to TRBJ2-7, with TRBD1 as a possible D gene (5 bases). The CDR3 is made up of 15 amino acids. Trimming took 0 bases from V and 2 from J, leaving 12 bases between them. Germline-derived CDR1 and CDR2 are SGDLS and YYNGEE. CDR3 residues: CASSVEDSETYEQYF. The CDR3 DNA reads as TGTGCCAGCAGCGTAGAAGACAGTGAGACCTACGAGCAGTACTTC.

The gene calls are TRBV28 and TRBJ2-6; D remains ambiguous. This CDR3 is 15 amino acids long. V shed 5 bases and J shed 0 bases, with 8 bases lying between them. CDR1 is MDHEN and CDR2 is SYDVKM in the germline V gene. Written as DNA, the CDR3 is TGTGCCAGCAGTCGGTCCGTCTCTGGGGCCAACGTCCTGACTTTC. This encodes CASSRSVSGANVLTF.

The rearrangement uses TRBV27 and TRBJ1-5; D remains ambiguous. With 6 bases removed from V and 1 base from J, the gap between germline ends came to 13 bases. The CDR3 totals 15 residues. Germline V lookup: CDR1 MNHEY, CDR2 SMNVEV (reference sequence). The chain's CDR3 is CASRPGIVSNQPQHF. The CDR3 DNA sequence: TGTGCCAGCAGACCCGGTATAGTCAGCAATCAGCCCCAGCATTTT.

This sequence joins TRBV7-9 and TRBJ2-5; 10 bases fit TRBD1. From germline, CDR1 is SEHNR and CDR2 FQNEAQ (reference sequence). CDR3 length: 15 residues. V dropped 4 bases and J dropped 4; count of bases not matched to a gene: 6. CDR3 nucleotides: TGTGCCAGCAGCTCTCCGGGACAGGGGAGAGAGACCCAGTACTTC. Translating gives CASSSPGQGRETQYF. The full variable domain, rest sourced from reference TRBV7-9 and TRBJ2-5, is DTGVSQNPRHKITKRGQNVTFRCDPISEHNRLYWYRQTLGQGPEFLTYFQNEAQLEKSRLLSDRFSAERPKGSFSTLEIQRTEQGDSAMYLCASSSPGQGRETQYFGPGTRLLVL.

This chain uses TRBV15 with TRBJ2-5; 16 bases line up with TRBD2. The trim removed 3 bases at V and 9 bases at J, leaving 7 bases unmatched. Germline V lookup: CDR1 LNHNV, CDR2 YYDKDF (reference sequence). The CDR3 runs 16 residues. CDR3 nucleotides: TGTGCCACCAGCAGCTGGGGACTAGCGGGAGGGGAGGCCCAGTACTTC. It yields the protein CATSSWGLAGGEAQYF.

The V call is TRBV30, the J call TRBJ2-1; perhaps TRBD2 as D (6 bases). Germline lookup yields CDR1 GTSNPN and CDR2 SVGIG (reference sequence). The CDR3 consists of 14 residues. The V end lost 2 bases, the J end lost 8 bases, and 16 bases lay between the germline ends. CDR3 sequence (DNA): TGTGCCTGGAGTACTTCAGCGGGTGGGGATGAGCAGTTCTTC. This sequence encodes CAWSTSAGGDEQFF.

The genes are TRBV7-9 and TRBJ2-5; TRBD2 matches 12 bases. Germline loops: CDR1 SEHNR, CDR2 FQNEAQ (reference sequence). This CDR3 comprises 17 residues. V was pared by 5 bases and J by 1 base, with 8 bases of the junction left unmatched. The CDR3 DNA reads TGTGCCAGCAGCGAGTTAACTAGCGGGAGGATCCAAGAGACCCAGTACTTC. Translation: CASSELTSGRIQETQYF.

This sequence joins TRBV18 and TRBJ1-6, with 10 bases lining up with TRBD1. The V gene's germline CDR1 is KGHSH and CDR2 LQKENI. There are 16 residues in the CDR3. V was clipped by 5 bases and J by 5 bases; unmatched bases: 6. CDR3 region: CASSSTGGLDNSPLHF. The CDR3 bases are TGTGCCAGCTCATCGACAGGGGGCCTAGATAATTCACCCCTCCACTTT.

In its sample, this clone was seen once. The chain employs TRBV5-1 and TRBJ2-5, with D perhaps TRBD2 (5 bases). Trimming cost V 1 base and J 5 bases, with 12 bases left between them. The CDR3 extends over 14 amino acids. Germline V gene sequence: CDR1 SGHRS, CDR2 YFSETQ. The CDR3 region has the DNA TGCGCCAGCAGCTTGCGGGGTTCCTGGGAGACCCAGTACTTC. It yields the protein CASSLRGSWETQYF. Looking up the rest from reference TRBV5-1 and TRBJ2-5 gives the full variable domain: KAGVTQTPRYLIKTRGQQVTLSCSPISGHRSVSWYQQTPGQGLQFLFEYFSETQRNKGNFPGRFSGRQFSNSRSEMNVSTLELGDSALYLCASSLRGSWETQYFGPGTRLLVL.

The CDR3 loop is CASSLTPQGTEAFF. DNA for the CDR3: TGTGCCAGCAGTTTAACCCCTCAAGGCACTGAAGCTTTCTTT. The genes are TRBV27 and TRBJ1-1; D is undetermined. Trimming cost V 2 bases and J 4 bases, with 11 bases left between them. The germline gives CDR1 MNHEY, CDR2 SMNVEV (reference sequence). The CDR3 totals 14 residues.

The V call is TRBV4-2, the J call TRBJ2-6, with D perhaps being TRBD1 or TRBD2 (5 bases each). Germline assignment: CDR1 LGHNA and CDR2 YNFKEQ. The CDR3 totals 16 residues. V gave up 1 base and J gave up 7 bases, with 14 bases separating them. The CDR3, as DNA: TGTGCCAGCAGCCAAGGGACTCTCTGGGGCGCCAACGTCCTGACTTTC. Protein sequence: CASSQGTLWGANVLTF.

This clone was observed a single time. The rearrangement uses TRBV7-8 and TRBJ2-7; 12 positions agree with TRBD2. V lost 3 bases, J lost 6 bases, and 6 bases stayed unmatched. CDR1 and CDR2 from the germline V gene are SGHVS and FQNEAQ. The CDR3 loop spans 15 amino acids. The DNA for the CDR3 is TGTGCCAGCAGCTTTTTCCTAGCGGGAGGGGTCGAGCAGTACTTC. This codes for CASSFFLAGGVEQYF.

The chain is built from TRBV15 and TRBJ2-2, with 7 bases aligning to TRBD1. This CDR3 region has 13 residues. Germline V gene sequence: CDR1 LNHNV, CDR2 YYDKDF (reference sequence). V dropped 5 bases and J dropped 5; count of bases not matched to a gene: 2. CDR3 loop: CATSAQGTGELFF. CDR3 coding DNA: TGTGCCACCAGCGCACAGGGGACCGGGGAGCTGTTTTTT.

The CDR3 is CASSLSSQETQYF. The CDR3 bases are TGTGCCAGCAGCTTAAGCAGCCAAGAGACCCAGTACTTC. The genes are TRBV7-7 and TRBJ2-5; D is undetermined. The CDR3 loop spans 13 amino acids. CDR1 SSHAT and CDR2 FNYEAQ come from the germline V gene (reference sequence). Between the trimmed V and J ends, which lost 2 bases and 1 base, there was a span of 5 bases.

The chain combines TRBV7-2 with TRBJ2-2; D is ambiguous. CDR3 size: 13 residues. Trimming stripped 1 base from V and 5 bases from J, with 5 bases between. Germline lookup yields CDR1 SGHTA and CDR2 FQGNSA. The CDR3 spells CASSLGWTGELFF. The CDR3 region has the DNA TGTGCCAGCAGCTTAGGCTGGACCGGGGAGCTGTTTTTT.